This entry describes one T cell receptor beta chain. This clone's antigen is unknown. Within one base of it there is no much larger clone, and no base qualities were kept. These data are taken from a study of vaccination and CD4 T cells after COVID-19 (dated by TCRdb to about 2022). Turning to the overall study: Convalescent patients had a positive SARS-CoV-2 result on nasal swab PCR, and of these patients, some 10 had mild disease and one had severe disease. Post-vaccine blood samples were collected a median of about 11 weeks after the second vaccine dose, ranging from roughly 13 to 250 days. In the convalescent cohort there were six males and four females, among whom were two Hispanic individuals, seven Caucasians, two Asians and one multiracial person. Two doses of either the Pfizer-BioNTech BNT162b2 vaccine (n=8) or the Moderna mRNA-1273 vaccine (n=2) were administered to participants. The spike-specific CD4+ TCR repertoire was compared before and after mRNA vaccination in nine to ten COVID-19 convalescent patients and a handful of infection-naive healthy vaccine recipients. Post-COVID blood samples were collected from convalescent patients a median of roughly 100 days after diagnosis, with a range of roughly 35 to 170 days. A few convalescent patients were sampled both early after vaccination (day 14) and late after vaccination (days 161 to 241). General findings and caveats noted by the study authors: An increase in the median number of SARS-CoV-2-reactive clonotypes from approximately 21 after infection to roughly 38 after vaccination was observed, but the change was not found to be significant. The number of convalescent patients in the study was relatively small, and the study did not examine early timepoints following natural infection. Nearly all vaccine-specific clones in convalescent patients (304 of 307) were mono-reactive for SARS-CoV-2 spike rather than cross-reactive with common cold coronaviruses. Among convalescent patients, a median about 87% of the SARS-CoV-2-reactive clones seen after vaccination appeared only after vaccination, which suggests priming specific to the vaccine.

Libraries came from PCR. This sample was sequenced with an Illumina iSeq 100. As for the authors' bioinformatics: Non-productive sequences were filtered out, and CDR3s that did not start with C, did not end with F or W, or were shorter than 7 amino acids were discarded. Levenshtein distances (stringdist) and unrooted phylogenetic trees (ape) in R version 3.6.1 were used to assess CDR3 homology. The public reads were quality trimmed at Q25 with fastp and then assembled into clones with MiXCR by TCRdb, keeping productive beta chains. Identical CDR3 protein sequences are pooled into one entry, listed with their most common genes and DNA. The authors' filters were not applied to this entry. The sample table records 26,000 or so distinct CDR3 sequences; roughly 50% of these occur just once. Roughly 5% of the sample is taken by the ten largest. The sample's time point label, decoded: late sampling 161 to 241 days after vaccination in a few convalescent patients. The convalescent patients' positive SARS-CoV-2 PCR tests fell between March and December 2020, which was before the Alpha, Beta and Delta variants emerged in the United States. Ficoll-Paque Plus gradient centrifugation was used to isolate PBMCs from whole blood, and the isolated PBMCs were then either used fresh or cryopreserved at -140C.

V has 4 bases trimmed and J has 11 bases trimmed; junction bases matching no gene number 8. CDR1 MDHEN and CDR2 SYDVKM were looked up in the germline V gene. The CDR3 contains 13 residues, cysteine and phenylalanine counted. This entry keeps only the CDR3 DNA: 39 bases, framed from base 1. The rearranged chain carries TRBV28 and TRBJ1-5; TRBD1 agrees with 7 junctional bases. This specimen consisted of CD4+ T cells from blood, obtained about 7 months after SARS-CoV-2 vaccination. The source of this sequence is a human donor who had recovered from COVID-19. The nucleotide sequence reads TGTGCCAGCAGTTCACAAAGGGGGCCGGCCCAGCATTTT. The translation is CASSSQRGPAQHF.